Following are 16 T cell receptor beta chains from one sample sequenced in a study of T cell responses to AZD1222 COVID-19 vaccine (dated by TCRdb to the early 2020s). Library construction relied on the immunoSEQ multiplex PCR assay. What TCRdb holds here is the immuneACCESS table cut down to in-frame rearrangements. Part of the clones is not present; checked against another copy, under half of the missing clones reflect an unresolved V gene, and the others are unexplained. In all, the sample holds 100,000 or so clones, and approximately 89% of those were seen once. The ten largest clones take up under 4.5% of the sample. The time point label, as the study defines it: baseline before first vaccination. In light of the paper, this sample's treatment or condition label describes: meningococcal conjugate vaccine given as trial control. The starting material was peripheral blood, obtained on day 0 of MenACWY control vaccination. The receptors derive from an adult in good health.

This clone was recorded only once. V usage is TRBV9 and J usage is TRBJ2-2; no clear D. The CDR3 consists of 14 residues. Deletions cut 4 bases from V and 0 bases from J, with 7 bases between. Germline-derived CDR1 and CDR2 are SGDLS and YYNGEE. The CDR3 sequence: CASSLNTNTGELFF. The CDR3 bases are TGTGCCAGCAGCCTTAATACGAACACCGGGGAGCTGTTTTTT.

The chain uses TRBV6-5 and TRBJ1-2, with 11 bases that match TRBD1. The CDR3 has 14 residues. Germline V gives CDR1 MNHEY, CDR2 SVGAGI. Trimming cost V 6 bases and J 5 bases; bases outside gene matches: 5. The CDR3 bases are TGTGCCAGCAGCACCCGGGACAGGGGGTATGGCTACACCTTC. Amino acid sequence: CASSTRDRGYGYTF.

Here the CDR3 DNA reads TGTGCCAGCAGTTCCGGGACTGCGGCTGGAAACACCATATATTTT. This sequence encodes CASSSGTAAGNTIYF. The chain combines TRBV7-2 with TRBJ1-3, with D tentatively TRBD1 (5 bases). Trimming pared 6 bases from V and 2 bases from J, leaving 14 bases between. The CDR3 has 15 amino acids. Germline values: CDR1 SGHTA, CDR2 FQGNSA.

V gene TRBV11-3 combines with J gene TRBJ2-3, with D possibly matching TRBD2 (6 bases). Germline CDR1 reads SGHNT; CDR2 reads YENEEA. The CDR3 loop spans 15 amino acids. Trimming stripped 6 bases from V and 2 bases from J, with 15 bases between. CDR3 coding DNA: TGTGCCAGCAGTCACAGGAGGGCGGACACAGATACGCAGTATTTT. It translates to CASSHRRADTDTQYF.

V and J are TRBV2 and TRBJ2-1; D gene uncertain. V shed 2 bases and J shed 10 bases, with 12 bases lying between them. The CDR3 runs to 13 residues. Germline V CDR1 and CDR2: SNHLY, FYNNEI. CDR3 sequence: CASSELRVGEQFF. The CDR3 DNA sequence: TGTGCCAGCAGTGAATTGAGAGTGGGGGAGCAGTTCTTC.

CDR3 coding DNA: TGTGCCAGCAGCTTAGGGCCTTCAAGGAACAATGAGCAGTTCTTC. Its translation: CASSLGPSRNNEQFF. This chain uses TRBV11-3 with TRBJ2-1; D gene unclear. Germline assignment: CDR1 SGHNT and CDR2 YENEEA. V shed 1 base and J shed 5 bases, with 12 bases lying between them. This CDR3 has 15 amino acids.

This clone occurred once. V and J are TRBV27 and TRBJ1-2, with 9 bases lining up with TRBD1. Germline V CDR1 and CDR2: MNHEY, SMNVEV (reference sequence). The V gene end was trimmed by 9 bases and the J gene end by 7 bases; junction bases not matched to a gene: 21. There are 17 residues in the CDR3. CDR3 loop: CARGPTPSPTGGGGYTF. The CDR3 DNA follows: TGTGCCAGGGGGCCAACGCCCTCCCCGACAGGGGGAGGTGGCTACACCTTC.

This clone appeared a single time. For the CDR3, the DNA is TGTGCCAGCAGGAGGGACAGGGAGCCAGATACGCAGTATTTT. Its protein is CASRRDREPDTQYF. The chain uses TRBV6-5 and TRBJ2-3; 9 bases fit TRBD1. This CDR3 is built from 14 residues. Germline V CDR1 and CDR2: MNHEY, SVGAGI. V lost 6 bases, J lost 4 bases, and 5 bases stayed unmatched.

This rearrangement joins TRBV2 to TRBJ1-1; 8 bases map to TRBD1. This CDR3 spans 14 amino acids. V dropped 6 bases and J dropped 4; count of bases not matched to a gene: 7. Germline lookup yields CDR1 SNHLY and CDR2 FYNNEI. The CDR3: CASSPGTGGTEAFF. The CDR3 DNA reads TGTGCCAGCAGCCCCGGGACAGGTGGCACTGAAGCTTTCTTT.

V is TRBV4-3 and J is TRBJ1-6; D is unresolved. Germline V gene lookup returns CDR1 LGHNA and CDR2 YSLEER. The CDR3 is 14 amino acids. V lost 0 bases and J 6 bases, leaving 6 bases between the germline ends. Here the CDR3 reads CASSQEHTNSPLHF. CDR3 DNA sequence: TGCGCCAGCAGCCAAGAACATACTAATTCACCCCTCCACTTT.

The CDR3 sequence: CAWSRGGARETQYF. In DNA, the CDR3 is TGTGCCTGGAGTCGCGGCGGGGCAAGGGAGACCCAGTACTTC. The chain recombines TRBV30 with TRBJ2-5; D is perhaps TRBD2 (6 bases). Germline CDR1 reads GTSNPN; CDR2 reads SVGIG (reference sequence). The CDR3 sequence is 14 residues long. V was clipped by 2 bases and J by 5 bases, with 15 bases between them.

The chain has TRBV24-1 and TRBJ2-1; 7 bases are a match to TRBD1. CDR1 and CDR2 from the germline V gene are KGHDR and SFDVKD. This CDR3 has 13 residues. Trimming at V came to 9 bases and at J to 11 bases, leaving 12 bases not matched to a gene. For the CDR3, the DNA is TGTGCCACCGGGAGACAGGGAGCTAGGAAGCAGTTCTTC. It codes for CATGRQGARKQFF.

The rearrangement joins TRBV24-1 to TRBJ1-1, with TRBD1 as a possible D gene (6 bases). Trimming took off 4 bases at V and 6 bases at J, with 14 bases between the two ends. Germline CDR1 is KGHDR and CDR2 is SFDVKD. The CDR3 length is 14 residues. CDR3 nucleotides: TGTGCCACCAGTGAGGAGGGGGGCCCGCCTGAAGCTTTCTTT. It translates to CATSEEGGPPEAFF.

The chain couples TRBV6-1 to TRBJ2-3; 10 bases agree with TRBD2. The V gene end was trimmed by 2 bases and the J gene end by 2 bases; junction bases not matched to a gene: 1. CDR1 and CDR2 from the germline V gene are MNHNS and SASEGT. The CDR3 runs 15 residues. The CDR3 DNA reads TGTGCCAGCAGTGAACTAGCGGGAGACACAGATACGCAGTATTTT. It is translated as CASSELAGDTDTQYF.

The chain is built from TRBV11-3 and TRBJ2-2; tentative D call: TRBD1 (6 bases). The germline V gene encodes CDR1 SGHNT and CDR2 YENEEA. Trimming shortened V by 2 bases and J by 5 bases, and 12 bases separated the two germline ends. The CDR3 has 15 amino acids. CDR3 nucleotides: TGTGCCAGCAGCTTACAGGGGTCATGGACCGGGGAGCTGTTTTTT. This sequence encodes CASSLQGSWTGELFF.

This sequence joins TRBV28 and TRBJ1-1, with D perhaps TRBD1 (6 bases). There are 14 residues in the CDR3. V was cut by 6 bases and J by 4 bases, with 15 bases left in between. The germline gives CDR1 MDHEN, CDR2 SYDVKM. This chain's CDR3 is CASSLYEGGTEAFF. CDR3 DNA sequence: TGTGCCAGCAGCCTGTACGAGGGGGGCACTGAAGCTTTCTTT.